Below are 8 T cell receptor beta chains sequenced from a single sample in a study of blood T cell repertoires in COVID-19. TCRdb's copy holds only in-frame clones and misses some; the assay was immunoSEQ multiplex PCR. The data contain about 170,000 clones, just over 90% of them singletons. The sequencing input was peripheral blood. These receptors all stem from a man in his late teens or twenties with COVID-19, enrolled during active disease.

The genes are TRBV28 and TRBJ1-6; weak D call: TRBD1 (6 bases). The CDR3 sequence is 14 residues long. Germline CDR1 reads MDHEN; CDR2 reads SYDVKM. The V and J ends lost 1 base and 10 bases respectively, with 11 bases between them. CDR3 residues: CASSLLQGNSPLHF. In nucleotides, the CDR3 is TGTGCCAGCAGTTTATTACAGGGAAACTCACCCCTCCACTTT.

The chain couples TRBV10-1 to TRBJ1-1, with 7 bases fitting TRBD1. The CDR3 covers 17 residues. The germline gives CDR1 WNHNN, CDR2 SYGVQD (reference sequence). V shed 3 bases, J shed 1 base, and the junction held 11 bases outside the gene matches. The chain's CDR3 is CASSDPRDSLPNTEAFF. In DNA form, the CDR3 reads TGCGCCAGCAGTGACCCCCGGGACAGTCTTCCGAACACTGAAGCTTTCTTT.

The gene calls are TRBV4-2 and TRBJ2-1, with a possible D match to TRBD1 (6 bases). Looked up from germline, CDR1 is LGHNA and CDR2 is YNFKEQ. The CDR3 runs to 16 residues. The ends were cut back, 0 bases at V and 4 bases at J, with 13 bases in the middle. CDR3 nucleotide sequence: TGTGCCAGCAGCCAAGAGAAGGGGGAACGTTACAATGAGCAGTTCTTC. Translation: CASSQEKGERYNEQFF.

The chain has TRBV28 and TRBJ2-7; 9 nucleotides line up with TRBD1. Germline V gene lookup returns CDR1 MDHEN and CDR2 SYDVKM. CDR3 length: 14 amino acids. With V trimmed by 6 bases and J by 4 bases, 7 bases remained unmatched. As DNA, the CDR3 is TGTGCCAGCAGCCCACGGGACAGGGAATACGAGCAGTACTTC. This gives the protein CASSPRDREYEQYF.

The chain couples TRBV6-2 or TRBV6-3 to TRBJ2-1; 7 nucleotides align to TRBD1. CDR3 size: 17 residues. Looked up from germline, CDR1 is MNHEY and CDR2 is SVGEGT. The ends lost 2 bases at V and 5 bases at J; junction bases unmatched: 12. The DNA for the CDR3 is TGTGCCAGCAGTTACCGTACCACGGGACAGCTCCACAATGAGCAGTTCTTC. It translates to CASSYRTTGQLHNEQFF.

This chain joins TRBV7-3 and TRBJ2-1; 13 nucleotides match TRBD2. There are 16 residues in the CDR3. Germline CDR1 reads SGHTA; CDR2 reads FQGTGA. V dropped 2 bases and J dropped 7; count of bases not matched to a gene: 5. CDR3 sequence: CASSLGGLAGRNEQFF. The CDR3, as DNA: TGTGCCAGCAGCTTAGGGGGACTAGCGGGACGGAATGAGCAGTTCTTC.

This chain connects TRBV6-2 or TRBV6-3 to TRBJ1-5, with no clear D. V lost 2 bases to trimming and J lost 5 bases, with 10 bases between them. Germline CDR1 MNHEY, CDR2 SVGEGT. CDR3 length equals 14 residues. CDR3 DNA sequence: TGTGCCAGCAGTTACGGTAGCGTGGATCAGCCCCAGCATTTT. It specifies CASSYGSVDQPQHF.

The chain carries TRBV30 and TRBJ1-5; D is possibly TRBD1 (5 bases). CDR3 length equals 13 residues. V shed 5 bases and J shed 3 bases, with 11 bases lying between them. The germline gives CDR1 GTSNPN, CDR2 SVGIG (reference sequence). CDR3 sequence: CAWARGNNQPQHF. DNA of the CDR3: TGTGCCTGGGCTAGGGGAAACAATCAGCCCCAGCATTTT.